This TCR beta chain was identified in a study of early T cells in non-severe SARS-CoV-2 infection. The overall study: Bulk RNA taken from unsorted whole blood was sequenced, leaving chains unpaired. General study points: VDJdb-based annotation leaned toward anti-spike CD8 responses and missed private and CD4 specificities.

Notes on this clonotype: The antigen remains unidentified.

Unique molecular identifiers were added to individual cDNA molecules. One entry per CDR3 protein, called by TCRdb with MiXCR from the 5' RACE reads. The sample contains 65,000 to 70,000 distinct CDR3 sequences, 12% of which appear only once. CDR3 length: 19 amino acids. Trimming removed 7 bases from V and 1 base from J; junction bases left unmatched: 17. Germline V gives CDR1 SEHNR, CDR2 FQNEAQ (reference sequence). The source is an adult who was a healthcare worker with PCR-confirmed SARS-CoV-2 infection or an uninfected control (not recorded which). Sequencing used whole blood. The chain combines TRBV7-9 with TRBJ2-3; 10 bases are a match to TRBD2. DNA of the CDR3: TGTGCCAGCACCTTCTGGAGGCGAGCGGGGGGGCGTGGCACAGATACGCAGTATTTT. It yields the protein CASTFWRRAGGRGTDTQYF.